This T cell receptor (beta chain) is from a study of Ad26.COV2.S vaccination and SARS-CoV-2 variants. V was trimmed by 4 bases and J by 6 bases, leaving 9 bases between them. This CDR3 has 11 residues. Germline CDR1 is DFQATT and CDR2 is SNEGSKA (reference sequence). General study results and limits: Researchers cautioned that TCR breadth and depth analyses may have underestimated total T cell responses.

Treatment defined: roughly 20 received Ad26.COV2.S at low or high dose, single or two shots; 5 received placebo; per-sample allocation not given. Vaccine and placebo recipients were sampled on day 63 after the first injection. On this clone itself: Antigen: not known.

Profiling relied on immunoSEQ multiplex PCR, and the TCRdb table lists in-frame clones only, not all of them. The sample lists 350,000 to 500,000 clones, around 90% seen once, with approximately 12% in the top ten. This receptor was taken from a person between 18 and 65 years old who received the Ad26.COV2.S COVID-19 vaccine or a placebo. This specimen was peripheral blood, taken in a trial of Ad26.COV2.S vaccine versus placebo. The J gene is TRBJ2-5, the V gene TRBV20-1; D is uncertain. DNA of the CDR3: TGCAGTGCTAACATTGGACAGACCCAGTACTTC. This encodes CSANIGQTQYF.